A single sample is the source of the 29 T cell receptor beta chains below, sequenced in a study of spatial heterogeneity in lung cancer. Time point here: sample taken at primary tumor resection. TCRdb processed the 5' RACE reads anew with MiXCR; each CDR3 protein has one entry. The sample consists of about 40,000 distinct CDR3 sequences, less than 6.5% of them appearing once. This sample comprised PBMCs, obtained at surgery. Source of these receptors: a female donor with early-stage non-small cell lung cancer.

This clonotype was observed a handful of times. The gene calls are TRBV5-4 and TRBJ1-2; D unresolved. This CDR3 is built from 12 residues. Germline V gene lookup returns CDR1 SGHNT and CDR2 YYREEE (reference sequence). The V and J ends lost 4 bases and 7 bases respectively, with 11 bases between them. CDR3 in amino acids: CASSRPGGGYTF. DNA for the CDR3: TGTGCCAGCAGCCGACCGGGCGGTGGCTACACCTTC.

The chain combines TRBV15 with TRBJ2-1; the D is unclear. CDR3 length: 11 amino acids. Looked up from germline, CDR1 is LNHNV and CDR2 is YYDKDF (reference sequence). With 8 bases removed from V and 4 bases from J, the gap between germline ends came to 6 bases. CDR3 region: CATLGYNEQFF. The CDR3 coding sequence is TGTGCCACCCTCGGGTACAATGAGCAGTTCTTC.

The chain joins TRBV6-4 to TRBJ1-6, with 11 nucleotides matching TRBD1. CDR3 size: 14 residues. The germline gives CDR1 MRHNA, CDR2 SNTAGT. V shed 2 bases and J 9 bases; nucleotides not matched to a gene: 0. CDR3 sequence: CASSDGTGGSPLHF. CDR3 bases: TGTGCCAGCAGTGACGGGACAGGGGGTTCACCCCTCCACTTT.

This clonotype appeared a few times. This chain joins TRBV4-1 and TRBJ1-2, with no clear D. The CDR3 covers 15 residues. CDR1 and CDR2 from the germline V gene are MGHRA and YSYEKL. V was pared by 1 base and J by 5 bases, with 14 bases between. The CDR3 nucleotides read TGCGCCAGCAGCCAAGCGTCCGTGAACTTGTATGGCTACACCTTC. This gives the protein CASSQASVNLYGYTF.

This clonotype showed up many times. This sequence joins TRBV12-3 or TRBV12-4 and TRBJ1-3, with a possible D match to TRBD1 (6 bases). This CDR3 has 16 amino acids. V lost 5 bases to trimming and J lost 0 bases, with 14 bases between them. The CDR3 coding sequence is TGTGCCAGCAGTCCAACAGGGACCGACTCTGGAAACACCATATATTTT. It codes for CASSPTGTDSGNTIYF.

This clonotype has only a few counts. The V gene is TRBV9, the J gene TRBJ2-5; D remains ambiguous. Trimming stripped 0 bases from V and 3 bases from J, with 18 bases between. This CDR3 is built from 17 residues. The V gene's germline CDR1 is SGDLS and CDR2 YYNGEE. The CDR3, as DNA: TGTGCCAGCAGCGTAGAGCCCCTGGGCGCTAGGAAAGAGACCCAGTACTTC. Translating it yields CASSVEPLGARKETQYF.

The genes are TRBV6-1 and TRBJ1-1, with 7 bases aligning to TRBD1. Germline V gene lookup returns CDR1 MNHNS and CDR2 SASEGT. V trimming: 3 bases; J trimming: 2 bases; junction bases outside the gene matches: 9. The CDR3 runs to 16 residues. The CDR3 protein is CASSDPRQGSNTEAFF. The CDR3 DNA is TGTGCCAGCAGTGACCCGAGACAGGGAAGCAACACTGAAGCTTTCTTT.

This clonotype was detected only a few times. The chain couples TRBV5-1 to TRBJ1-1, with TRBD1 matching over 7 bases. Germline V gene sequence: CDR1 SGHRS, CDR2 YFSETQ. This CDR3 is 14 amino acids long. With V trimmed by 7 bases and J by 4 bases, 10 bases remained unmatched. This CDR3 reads CASARGARRTEAFF. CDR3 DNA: TGCGCCAGCGCCAGGGGGGCGCGCCGCACTGAAGCTTTCTTT.

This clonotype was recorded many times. The CDR3, as DNA: TGCGCCAGCAGCTTAACAGACAGGGGGAACACTGAAGCTTTCTTT. Its protein product is CASSLTDRGNTEAFF. The J gene is TRBJ1-1, the V gene TRBV5-1, with TRBD1 identical over 8 bases. The CDR3 loop spans 15 amino acids. V shed 2 bases and J 1 base; nucleotides not matched to a gene: 4. The germline V gene encodes CDR1 SGHRS and CDR2 YFSETQ.

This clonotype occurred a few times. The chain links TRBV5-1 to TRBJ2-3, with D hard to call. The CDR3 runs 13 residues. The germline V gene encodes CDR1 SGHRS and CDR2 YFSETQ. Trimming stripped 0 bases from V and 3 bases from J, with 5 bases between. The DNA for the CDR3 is TGCGCCAGCAGCTTGGCCGCGACAGATACGCAGTATTTT. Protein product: CASSLAATDTQYF.

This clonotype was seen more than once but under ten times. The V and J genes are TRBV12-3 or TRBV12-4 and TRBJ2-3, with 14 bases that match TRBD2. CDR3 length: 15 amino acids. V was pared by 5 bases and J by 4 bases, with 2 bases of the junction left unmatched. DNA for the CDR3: TGTGCCAGCAGTGGACTAGCGGGGGGCGCAGATACGCAGTATTTT. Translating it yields CASSGLAGGADTQYF.

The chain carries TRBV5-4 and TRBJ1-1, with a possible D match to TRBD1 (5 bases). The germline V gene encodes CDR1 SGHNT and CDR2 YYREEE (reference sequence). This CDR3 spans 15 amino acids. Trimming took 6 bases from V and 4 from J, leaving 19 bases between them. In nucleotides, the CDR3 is TGTGCCAGCATCATCATCCGGGGCCGGGGCACTGAAGCTTTCTTT. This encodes CASIIIRGRGTEAFF.

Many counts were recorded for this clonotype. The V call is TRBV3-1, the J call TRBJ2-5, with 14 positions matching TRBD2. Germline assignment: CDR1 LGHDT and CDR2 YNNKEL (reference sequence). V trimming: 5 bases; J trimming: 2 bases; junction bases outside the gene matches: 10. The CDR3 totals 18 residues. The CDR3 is CASSATTGLAGVQETQYF. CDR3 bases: TGTGCCAGCAGCGCCACTACGGGACTAGCGGGGGTACAAGAGACCCAGTACTTC.

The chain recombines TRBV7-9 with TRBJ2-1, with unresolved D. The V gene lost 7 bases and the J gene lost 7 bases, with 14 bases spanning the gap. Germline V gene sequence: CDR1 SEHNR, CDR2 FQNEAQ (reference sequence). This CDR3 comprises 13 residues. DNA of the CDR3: TGTGCCAGCACTATGGCTAGTCCTAATGAGCAGTTCTTC. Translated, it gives CASTMASPNEQFF.

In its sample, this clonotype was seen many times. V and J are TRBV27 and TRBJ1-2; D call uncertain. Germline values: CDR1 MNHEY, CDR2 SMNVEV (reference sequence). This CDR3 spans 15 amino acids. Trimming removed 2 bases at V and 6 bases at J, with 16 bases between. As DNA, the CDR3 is TGTGCCAGCAGTTTAGCCAGGAAAGGGTTCGATGGCTACACCTTC. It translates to CASSLARKGFDGYTF.

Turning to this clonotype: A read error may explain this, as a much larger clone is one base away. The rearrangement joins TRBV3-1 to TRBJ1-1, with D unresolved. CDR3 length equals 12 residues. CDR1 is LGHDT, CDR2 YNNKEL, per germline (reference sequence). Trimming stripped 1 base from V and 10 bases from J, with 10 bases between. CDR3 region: CASSQGISVAFF. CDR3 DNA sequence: TGTGCCAGCAGCCAAGGGATTTCTGTAGCTTTCTTT.

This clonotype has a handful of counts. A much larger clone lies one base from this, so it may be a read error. The CDR3 here is CASSLASVGDEQYF. In DNA form, the CDR3 reads TGCGCCAGCAGCTTGGCCTCCGTAGGGGACGAGCAGTACTTC. This rearrangement joins TRBV5-1 to TRBJ2-7; D is perhaps TRBD1 (5 bases). CDR1 SGHRS and CDR2 YFSETQ come from the germline V gene. The CDR3 has 14 residues. Trimming took off 0 bases at V and 5 bases at J, with 12 bases between the two ends.

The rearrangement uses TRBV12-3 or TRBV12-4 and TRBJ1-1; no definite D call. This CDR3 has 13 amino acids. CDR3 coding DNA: TGTGTCTCGGCAGCTGGGAGGAACACTGAAGCTTTCTTT. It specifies CVSAAGRNTEAFF.

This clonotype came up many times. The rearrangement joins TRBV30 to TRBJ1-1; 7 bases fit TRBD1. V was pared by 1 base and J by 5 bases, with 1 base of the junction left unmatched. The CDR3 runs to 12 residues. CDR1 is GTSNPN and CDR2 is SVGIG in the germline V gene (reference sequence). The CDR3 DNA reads TGTGCCTGGAGTGCAGGGGGAACTGAAGCTTTCTTT. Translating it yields CAWSAGGTEAFF.

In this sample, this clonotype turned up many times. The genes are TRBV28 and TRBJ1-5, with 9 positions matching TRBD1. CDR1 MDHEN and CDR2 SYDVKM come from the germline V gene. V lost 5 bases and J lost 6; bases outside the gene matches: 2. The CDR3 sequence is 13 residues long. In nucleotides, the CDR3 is TGTGCCAGCAGTGACAGGGGGTTTCAGCCCCAGCATTTT. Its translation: CASSDRGFQPQHF.

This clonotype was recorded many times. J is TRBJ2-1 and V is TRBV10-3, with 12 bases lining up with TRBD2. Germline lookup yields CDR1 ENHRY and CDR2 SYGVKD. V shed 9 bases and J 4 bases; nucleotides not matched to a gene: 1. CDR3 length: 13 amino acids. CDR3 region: CAIGTSGYNEQFF. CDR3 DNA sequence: TGTGCCATTGGGACTAGCGGGTACAATGAGCAGTTCTTC.

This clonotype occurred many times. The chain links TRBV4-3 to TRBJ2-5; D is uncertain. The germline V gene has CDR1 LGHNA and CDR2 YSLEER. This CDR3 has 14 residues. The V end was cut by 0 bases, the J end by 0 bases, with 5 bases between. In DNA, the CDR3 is TGCGCCAGCAGCCAAGACCTTAACCAAGAGACCCAGTACTTC. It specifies CASSQDLNQETQYF.

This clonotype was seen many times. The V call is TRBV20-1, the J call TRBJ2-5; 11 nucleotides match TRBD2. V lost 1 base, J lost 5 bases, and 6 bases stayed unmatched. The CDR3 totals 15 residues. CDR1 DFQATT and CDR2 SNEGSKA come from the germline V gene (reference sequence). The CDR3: CSARVAGGQRETQYF. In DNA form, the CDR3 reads TGCAGTGCTAGAGTAGCGGGGGGGCAGAGGGAGACCCAGTACTTC.

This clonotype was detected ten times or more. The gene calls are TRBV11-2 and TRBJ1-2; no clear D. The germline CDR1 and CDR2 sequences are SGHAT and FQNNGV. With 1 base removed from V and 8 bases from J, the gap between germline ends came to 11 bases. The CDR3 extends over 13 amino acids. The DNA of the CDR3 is TGTGCCAGCAGCTTAGGGGCCTTAGGGGGCTACACCTTC. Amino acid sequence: CASSLGALGGYTF.

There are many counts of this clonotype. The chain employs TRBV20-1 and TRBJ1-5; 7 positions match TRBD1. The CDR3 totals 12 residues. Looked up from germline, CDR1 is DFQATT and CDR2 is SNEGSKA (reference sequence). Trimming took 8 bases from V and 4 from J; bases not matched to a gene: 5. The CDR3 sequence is CSTQQGNQPQHF. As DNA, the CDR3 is TGCAGTACGCAACAGGGGAATCAGCCCCAGCATTTT.

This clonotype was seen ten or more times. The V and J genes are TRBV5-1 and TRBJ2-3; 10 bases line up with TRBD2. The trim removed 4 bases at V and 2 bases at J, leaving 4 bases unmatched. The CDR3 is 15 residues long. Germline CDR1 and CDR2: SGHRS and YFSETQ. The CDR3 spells CASSTSGDLTDTQYF. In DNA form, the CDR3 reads TGCGCCAGCAGCACTAGCGGGGACCTCACAGATACGCAGTATTTT.

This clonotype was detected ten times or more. The CDR3 region is CASSLRSGANVLTF. DNA of the CDR3: TGTGCCAGCAGTTTGAGATCTGGGGCCAACGTCCTGACTTTC. This chain joins TRBV7-3 and TRBJ2-6; D is unclear. The germline V gene has CDR1 SGHTA and CDR2 FQGTGA. This CDR3 is built from 14 residues. V shed 6 bases and J shed 1 base, with 7 bases lying between them.

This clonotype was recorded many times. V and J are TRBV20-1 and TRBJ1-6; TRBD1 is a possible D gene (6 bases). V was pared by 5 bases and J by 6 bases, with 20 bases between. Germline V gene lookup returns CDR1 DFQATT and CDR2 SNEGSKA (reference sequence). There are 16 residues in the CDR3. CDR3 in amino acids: CSASTVGGTGNSPLHF. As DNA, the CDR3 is TGCAGTGCTTCGACGGTGGGGGGCACGGGTAATTCACCCCTCCACTTT.

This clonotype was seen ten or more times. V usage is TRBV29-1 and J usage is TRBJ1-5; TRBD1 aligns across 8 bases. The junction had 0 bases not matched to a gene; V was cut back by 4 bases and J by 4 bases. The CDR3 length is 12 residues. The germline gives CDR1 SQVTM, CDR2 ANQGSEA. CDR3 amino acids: CSVGTGNQPQHF. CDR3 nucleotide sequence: TGCAGCGTTGGGACAGGGAATCAGCCCCAGCATTTT.